Listed below are T cell receptor beta chains from one sample, sequenced in a study of blood T cell repertoires in COVID-19. TCRdb keeps only in-frame clones here, not all; method: immunoSEQ multiplex PCR. This sample has under 250,000 clones, with 70% to 90% found just once. Sequencing was performed on peripheral blood. These receptors originate from a woman in her seventies with active or convalescent COVID-19. Each CDR3 is given with its conserved first and last residue. Fields, in order: clone size, V gene, J gene, D gene, CDR3 protein, CDR3 DNA. A D gene is named only where the DNA matches it firmly. Clone size appears in some rows only: once, few, many, or a class for an expanded clone.

.	TRBV6-6	TRBJ2-3	TRBD1	CASTGQGTDTQYF	TGTGCCAGCACAGGACAGGGGACAGATACGCAGTATTTT
.	TRBV3-1/TRBV3-2	TRBJ1-2	.	CASSQVGIGGGYTF	TGTGCCAGCAGCCAGGTGGGGATCGGGGGAGGCTACACCTTC
.	TRBV11-2	TRBJ2-7	TRBD2	CASSSSSGGSRWVLEQYF	TGTGCCAGCAGCTCCTCTAGCGGGGGGTCCCGGTGGGTACTCGAGCAGTACTTC
.	TRBV6-5	TRBJ2-7	.	CASGRTYEQYF	TGTGCCAGCGGGAGGACGTACGAGCAGTACTTC
.	TRBV7-2	TRBJ2-1	TRBD2	CASSLYGWGGEQFF	TGTGCCAGCAGCTTATACGGCTGGGGGGGTGAGCAGTTCTTC
.	TRBV6-4	TRBJ1-1	.	CASSDSSAGSEAFF	TGTGCCAGCAGTGACTCGAGTGCGGGGAGTGAAGCTTTCTTT
.	TRBV6-5	TRBJ2-2	TRBD1	CASSSGGITGELFF	TGTGCCAGCAGTTCAGGGGGCATCACCGGGGAGCTGTTTTTT
.	TRBV29-1	TRBJ1-4	.	CSVAKGSEKLFF	TGCAGCGTTGCGAAGGGGTCCGAAAAACTGTTTTTT
.	TRBV30	TRBJ1-1	TRBD1	CAWSTTGQGEAFF	TGTGCCTGGAGTACTACGGGACAGGGTGAAGCTTTCTTT
.	TRBV11-1	TRBJ2-1	.	CASSLVVAVYNEQFF	TGTGCCAGCAGCTTAGTTGTAGCGGTGTACAATGAGCAGTTCTTC
.	TRBV18	TRBJ2-7	.	CASSPPGLPYEQYF	TGTGCCAGCTCACCACCGGGGCTCCCCTACGAGCAGTACTTC
few	TRBV5-5	TRBJ1-2	TRBD1	CASSFRGPTF	TGTGCCAGCAGCTTCAGGGGGCCGACCTTC
few	TRBV10-1	TRBJ2-1	.	CASSGAPVGWNEQFF	TGCGCCAGCAGTGGGGCGCCCGTAGGATGGAATGAGCAGTTCTTC
.	TRBV5-1	TRBJ2-1	.	CASSFDSSSYNEQFF	TGCGCCAGCAGCTTCGACTCCAGCTCCTACAATGAGCAGTTCTTC
.	TRBV7-9	TRBJ1-5	.	CASSLDGSAYQPQHF	TGTGCCAGCAGCTTAGATGGCAGCGCTTATCAGCCCCAGCATTTT
.	TRBV2	TRBJ2-1	TRBD2	CASSEASGRVNQQFF	TGTGCCAGCAGTGAGGCTAGCGGGAGGGTGAATCAGCAGTTCTTC
once	TRBV5-1	TRBJ2-7	.	CASSPQTGSYEQYF	TGCGCCAGCAGCCCTCAGACGGGGTCCTACGAGCAGTACTTC
.	TRBV6-5	TRBJ1-1	.	CASSTDRDTEAFF	TGTGCCAGCAGTACGGACAGAGACACTGAAGCTTTCTTT
.	TRBV3-1/TRBV3-2	TRBJ2-3	TRBD2	CASSQVGRGGASDTQYF	TGTGCCAGCAGCCAAGTCGGTCGGGGGGGGGCCTCAGATACGCAGTATTTT
.	TRBV10-3	TRBJ2-7	.	CAISKASSYEQYF	TGTGCCATCTCGAAAGCGAGCTCCTACGAGCAGTACTTC
few	TRBV25-1	TRBJ1-1	.	CASSEPGSNTEAFF	TGTGCCAGCAGTGAGCCGGGTTCGAACACTGAAGCTTTCTTT
.	TRBV14	TRBJ1-2	.	CASSHARDYGYTF	TGTGCCAGCAGCCACGCCAGGGACTATGGCTACACCTTC
.	TRBV4-3	TRBJ2-7	TRBD1	CASSQGGTGTYEQYF	TGCGCCAGCAGCCAAGGGGGGACAGGGACCTACGAGCAGTACTTC
.	TRBV12-5	TRBJ1-2	TRBD1	CASGLPVEGAPSNGYTF	TGTGCTAGTGGTTTGCCGGTTGAGGGGGCCCCTTCTAATGGCTACACCTTC
.	TRBV10-1	TRBJ1-6	.	CASTDGPGSPLHF	TGCGCCAGCACGGATGGGCCCGGTTCACCCCTCCACTTT
.	TRBV4-2	TRBJ2-3	TRBD2	CASSQEGRAGGREDTQYF	TGTGCCAGCAGCCAAGAAGGCCGAGCGGGGGGGCGGGAAGATACGCAGTATTTT
.	TRBV4-2	TRBJ1-1	.	CASSQDNSGATEAFF	TGTGCCAGCAGCCAAGATAACAGTGGGGCCACTGAAGCTTTCTTT
.	TRBV5-1	TRBJ1-1	.	CASSLPGNTEAFF	TGCGCCAGCAGCTTGCCGGGAAACACTGAAGCTTTCTTT
.	TRBV7-6	TRBJ2-3	TRBD1	CASSSPDRGRDTQYF	TGTGCCAGCAGTTCCCCGGACAGGGGCAGAGATACGCAGTATTTT
once	TRBV7-2	TRBJ2-7	TRBD1	CASSLDRGNEQYF	TGTGCCAGCAGCTTAGACAGGGGGAACGAGCAGTACTTC
.	TRBV3-1/TRBV3-2	TRBJ2-7	.	CASSQFLPYELFF	TGTGCCAGCAGCCAGTTCCTGCCATACGAGCTTTTCTTC
.	TRBV29-1	TRBJ1-1	TRBD1	CSVGPGTGQMNTEAFF	TGCAGCGTTGGCCCCGGGACAGGGCAAATGAACACTGAAGCTTTCTTT
.	TRBV5-5	TRBJ1-2	.	CASSLYSFYGYTF	TGTGCCAGCAGCTTGTACTCTTTCTATGGCTACACCTTC
.	TRBV7-9	TRBJ2-7	.	CASSLDTGEQYF	TGTGCCAGCAGCTTAGATACGGGTGAGCAGTACTTC
.	TRBV24-1	TRBJ2-3	TRBD1	CATSDARQGMLNTQYF	TGTGCCACCAGTGACGCCAGACAGGGGATGTTAAATACGCAGTATTTT
.	TRBV10-3	TRBJ1-2	.	CAISESWGVYGYTF	TGTGCCATCAGTGAGTCTTGGGGAGTCTATGGCTACACCTTC
.	TRBV6-5	TRBJ2-1	.	CASSSREHIPNEQFF	TGTGCCAGCAGTTCCCGAGAGCATATACCTAATGAGCAGTTCTTC
.	TRBV7-9	TRBJ1-4	.	CASSLGEGKDGEKLFF	TGTGCCAGCAGCTTAGGGGAGGGGAAGGATGGTGAAAAACTGTTTTTT
few	TRBV7-3	TRBJ1-6	TRBD1	CASSQGQGNSPLHF	TGTGCCAGCAGCCAAGGACAGGGCAATTCACCCCTCCACTTT
.	TRBV18	TRBJ1-1	TRBD1	CASSPPRTGHHNTEAFF	TGTGCCAGCTCACCACCTAGGACAGGCCACCACAACACTGAAGCTTTCTTT
.	TRBV7-2	TRBJ2-2	.	CASSRTGFTGELFF	TGTGCCAGCAGTCGTACAGGGTTCACCGGGGAGCTGTTTTTT
.	TRBV4-1	TRBJ1-1	.	CASSQVLSGLGANTEAFF	TGCGCCAGCAGCCAAGTCCTCTCCGGCCTCGGAGCGAACACTGAAGCTTTCTTT
.	TRBV2	TRBJ2-5	TRBD1	CASSGRTGEETQYF	TGTGCCAGCAGTGGTCGGACAGGGGAAGAGACCCAGTACTTC
.	TRBV28	TRBJ1-2	.	CTSSLRSQGSGGYTF	TGTACCAGCAGTTTGAGGTCACAGGGCTCCGGCGGCTACACCTTC
few	TRBV30	TRBJ2-3	.	CAWTWRDRTDTQYF	TGTGCCTGGACTTGGCGGGACCGCACAGATACGCAGTATTTT